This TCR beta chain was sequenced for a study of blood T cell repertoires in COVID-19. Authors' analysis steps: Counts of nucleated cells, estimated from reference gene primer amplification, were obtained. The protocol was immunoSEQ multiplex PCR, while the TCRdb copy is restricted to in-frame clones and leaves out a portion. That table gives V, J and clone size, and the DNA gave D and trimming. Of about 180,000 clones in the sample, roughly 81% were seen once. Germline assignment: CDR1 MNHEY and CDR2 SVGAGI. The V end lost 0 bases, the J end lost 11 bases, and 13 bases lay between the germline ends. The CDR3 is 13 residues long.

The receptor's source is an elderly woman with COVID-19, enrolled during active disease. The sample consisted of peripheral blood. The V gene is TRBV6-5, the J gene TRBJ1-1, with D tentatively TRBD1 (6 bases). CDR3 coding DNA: TGTGCCAGCAGTTACTCGAGGGGGTTTGGGGCTTTCTTT. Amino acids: CASSYSRGFGAFF.